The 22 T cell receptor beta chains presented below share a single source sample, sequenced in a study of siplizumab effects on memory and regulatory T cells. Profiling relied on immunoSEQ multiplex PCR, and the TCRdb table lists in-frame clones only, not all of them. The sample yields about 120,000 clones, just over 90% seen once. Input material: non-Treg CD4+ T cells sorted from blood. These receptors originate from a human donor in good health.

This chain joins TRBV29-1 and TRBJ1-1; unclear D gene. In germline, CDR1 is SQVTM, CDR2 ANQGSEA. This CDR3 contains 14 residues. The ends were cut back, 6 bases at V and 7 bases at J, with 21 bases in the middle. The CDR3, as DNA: TGCAGCGTCCACGGGAGGGATAGGGTCGGTGAAGCTTTCTTT. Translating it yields CSVHGRDRVGEAFF.

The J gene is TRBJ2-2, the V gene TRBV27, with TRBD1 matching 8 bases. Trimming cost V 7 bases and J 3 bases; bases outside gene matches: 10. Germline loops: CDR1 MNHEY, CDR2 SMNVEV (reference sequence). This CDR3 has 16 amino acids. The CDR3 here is CASTSPGTGHTGELFF. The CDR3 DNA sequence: TGTGCCAGCACCTCTCCCGGGACAGGACACACCGGGGAGCTGTTTTTT.

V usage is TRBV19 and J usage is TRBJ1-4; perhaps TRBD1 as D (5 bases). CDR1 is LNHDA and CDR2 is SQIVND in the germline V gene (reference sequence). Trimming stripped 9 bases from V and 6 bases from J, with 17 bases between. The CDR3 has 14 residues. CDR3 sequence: CASYNRRGDEKLFF. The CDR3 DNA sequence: TGTGCCAGCTACAACAGGAGAGGGGATGAAAAACTGTTTTTT.

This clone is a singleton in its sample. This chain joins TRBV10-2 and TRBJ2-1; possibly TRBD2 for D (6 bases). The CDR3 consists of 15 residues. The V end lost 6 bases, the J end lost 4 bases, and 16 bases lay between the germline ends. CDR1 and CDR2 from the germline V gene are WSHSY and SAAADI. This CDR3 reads CASRDGTGSYNEQFF. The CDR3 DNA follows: TGCGCCAGCAGAGACGGGACTGGGAGTTACAATGAGCAGTTCTTC.

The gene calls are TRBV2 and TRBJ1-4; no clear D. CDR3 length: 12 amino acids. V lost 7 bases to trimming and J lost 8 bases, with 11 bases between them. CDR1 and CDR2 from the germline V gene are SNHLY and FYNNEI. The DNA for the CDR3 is TGTGCCAGCAATTTTGAGGCGGAAAAACTGTTTTTT. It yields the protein CASNFEAEKLFF. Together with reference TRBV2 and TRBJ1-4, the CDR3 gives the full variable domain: EPEVTQTPSHQVTQMGQEVILRCVPISNHLYFYWYRQILGQKVEFLVSFYNNEISEKSEIFDDQFSVERPDGSNFTLKIRSTKLEDSAMYFCASNFEAEKLFFGSGTQLSVL.

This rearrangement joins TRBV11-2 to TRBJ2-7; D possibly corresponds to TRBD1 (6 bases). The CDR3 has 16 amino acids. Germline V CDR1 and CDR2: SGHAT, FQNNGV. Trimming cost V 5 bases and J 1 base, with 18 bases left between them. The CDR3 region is CASSPWGRTGSYEQYF. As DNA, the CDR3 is TGTGCCAGCAGCCCTTGGGGCAGAACAGGGTCCTACGAGCAGTACTTC.

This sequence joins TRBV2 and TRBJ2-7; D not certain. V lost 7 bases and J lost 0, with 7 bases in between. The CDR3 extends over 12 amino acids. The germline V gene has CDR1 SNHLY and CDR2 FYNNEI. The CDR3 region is CASKVNSYEQYF. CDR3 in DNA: TGTGCCAGCAAGGTGAACTCCTACGAGCAGTACTTC.

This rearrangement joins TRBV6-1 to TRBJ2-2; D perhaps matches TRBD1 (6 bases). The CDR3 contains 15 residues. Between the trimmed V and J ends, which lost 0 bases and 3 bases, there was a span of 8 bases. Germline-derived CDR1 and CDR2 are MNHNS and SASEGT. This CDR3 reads CASSEAGAHTGELFF. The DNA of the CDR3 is TGTGCCAGCAGTGAAGCGGGGGCCCACACCGGGGAGCTGTTTTTT.

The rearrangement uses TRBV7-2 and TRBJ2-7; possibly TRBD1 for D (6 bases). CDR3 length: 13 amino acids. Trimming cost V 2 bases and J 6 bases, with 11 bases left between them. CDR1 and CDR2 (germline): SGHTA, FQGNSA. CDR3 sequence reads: CASSLQGNSEQYF. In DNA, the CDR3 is TGTGCCAGCAGCTTACAGGGGAATAGCGAGCAGTACTTC.

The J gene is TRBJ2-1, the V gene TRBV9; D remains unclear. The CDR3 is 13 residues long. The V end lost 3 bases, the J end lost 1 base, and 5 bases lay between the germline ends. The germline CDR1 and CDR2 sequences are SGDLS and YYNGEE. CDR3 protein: CASSAGSYNEQFF. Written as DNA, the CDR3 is TGTGCCAGCAGCGCCGGATCCTACAATGAGCAGTTCTTC. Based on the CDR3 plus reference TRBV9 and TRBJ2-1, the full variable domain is DSGVTQTPKHLITATGQRVTLRCSPRSGDLSVYWYQQSLDQGLQFLIQYYNGEERAKGNILERFSAQQFPDLHSELNLSSLELGDSALYFCASSAGSYNEQFFGPGTRLTVL.

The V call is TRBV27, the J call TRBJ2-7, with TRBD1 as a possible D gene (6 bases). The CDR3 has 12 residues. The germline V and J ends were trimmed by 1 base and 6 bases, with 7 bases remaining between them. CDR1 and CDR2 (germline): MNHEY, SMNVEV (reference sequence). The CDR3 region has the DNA TGTGCCAGCAGTTTATGGGGGCGCGAGCAGTACTTC. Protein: CASSLWGREQYF.

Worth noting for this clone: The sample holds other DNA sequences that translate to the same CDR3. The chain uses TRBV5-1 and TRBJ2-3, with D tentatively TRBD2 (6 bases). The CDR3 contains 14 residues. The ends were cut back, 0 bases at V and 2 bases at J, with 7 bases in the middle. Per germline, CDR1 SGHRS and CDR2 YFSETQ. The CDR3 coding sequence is TGCGCCAGCAGCTTGGGGACTACCACAGATACGCAGTATTTT. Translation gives CASSLGTTTDTQYF.

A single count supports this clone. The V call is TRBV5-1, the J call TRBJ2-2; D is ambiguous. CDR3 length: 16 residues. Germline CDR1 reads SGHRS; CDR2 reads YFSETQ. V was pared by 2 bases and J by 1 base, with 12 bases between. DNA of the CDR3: TGCGCCAGCAGCTTCTCATTCTTTAAGAACACCGGGGAGCTGTTTTTT. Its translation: CASSFSFFKNTGELFF.

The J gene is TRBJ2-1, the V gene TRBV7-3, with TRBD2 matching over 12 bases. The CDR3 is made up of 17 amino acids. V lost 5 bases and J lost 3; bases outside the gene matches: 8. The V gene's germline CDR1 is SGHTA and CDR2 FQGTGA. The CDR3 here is CASSDDPLAGGYNEQFF. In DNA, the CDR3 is TGTGCCAGCAGCGACGACCCACTAGCGGGGGGCTACAATGAGCAGTTCTTC. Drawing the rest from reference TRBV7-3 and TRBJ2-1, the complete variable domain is GAGVSQTPSNKVTEKGKYVELRCDPISGHTALYWYRQSLGQGPEFLIYFQGTGAADDSGLPNDRFFAVRPEGSVSTLKIQRTERGDSAVYLCASSDDPLAGGYNEQFFGPGTRLTVL.

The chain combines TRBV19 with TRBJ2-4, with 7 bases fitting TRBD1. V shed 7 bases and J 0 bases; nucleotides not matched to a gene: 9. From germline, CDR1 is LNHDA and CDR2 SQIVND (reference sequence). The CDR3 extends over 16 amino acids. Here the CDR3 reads CASTSGTDLAKNIQYF. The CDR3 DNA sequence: TGTGCCAGTACCTCCGGGACAGACCTAGCCAAAAACATTCAGTACTTC.

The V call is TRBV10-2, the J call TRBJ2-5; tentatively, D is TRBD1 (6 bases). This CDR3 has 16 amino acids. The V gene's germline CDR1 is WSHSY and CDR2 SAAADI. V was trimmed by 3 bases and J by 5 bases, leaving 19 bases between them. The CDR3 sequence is CASSERGLELGETQYF. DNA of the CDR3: TGCGCCAGCAGTGAAAGGGGGTTGGAATTAGGGGAGACCCAGTACTTC.

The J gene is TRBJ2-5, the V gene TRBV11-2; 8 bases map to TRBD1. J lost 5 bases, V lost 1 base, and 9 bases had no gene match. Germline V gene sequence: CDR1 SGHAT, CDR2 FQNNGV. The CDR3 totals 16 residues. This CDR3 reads CASSLGAGGAPETQYF. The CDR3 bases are TGTGCCAGCAGCTTAGGGGCAGGGGGCGCCCCGGAGACCCAGTACTTC.

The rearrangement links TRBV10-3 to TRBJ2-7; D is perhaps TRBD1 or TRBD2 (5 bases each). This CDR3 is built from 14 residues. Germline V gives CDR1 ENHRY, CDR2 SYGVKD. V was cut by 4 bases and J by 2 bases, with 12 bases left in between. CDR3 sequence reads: CAISAGTFTYEQYF. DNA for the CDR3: TGTGCCATCAGTGCGGGGACGTTCACCTACGAGCAGTACTTC.

The CDR3 is CASSFLETQYF. The CDR3 DNA reads as TGTGCCAGCAGCTTTTTAGAGACCCAGTACTTC. The chain links TRBV7-2 to TRBJ2-5; D not resolved. Trimming removed 3 bases at V and 4 bases at J, with 3 bases between. The CDR3 has 11 amino acids. Germline CDR1 and CDR2: SGHTA and FQGNSA.

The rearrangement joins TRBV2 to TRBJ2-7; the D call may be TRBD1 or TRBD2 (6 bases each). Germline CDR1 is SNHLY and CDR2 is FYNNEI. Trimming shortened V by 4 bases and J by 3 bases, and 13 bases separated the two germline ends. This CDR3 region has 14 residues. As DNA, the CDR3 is TGTGCCAGCAGTGGGAGGGGGACGGACTACGAGCAGTACTTC. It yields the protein CASSGRGTDYEQYF.

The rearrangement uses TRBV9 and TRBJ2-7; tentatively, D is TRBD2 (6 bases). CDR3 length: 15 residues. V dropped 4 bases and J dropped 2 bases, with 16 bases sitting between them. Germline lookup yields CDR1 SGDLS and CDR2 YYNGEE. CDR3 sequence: CASSRTGEPTYEQYF. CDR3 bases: TGTGCCAGCAGCCGCACGGGAGAACCGACCTACGAGCAGTACTTC. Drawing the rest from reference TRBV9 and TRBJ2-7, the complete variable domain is DSGVTQTPKHLITATGQRVTLRCSPRSGDLSVYWYQQSLDQGLQFLIQYYNGEERAKGNILERFSAQQFPDLHSELNLSSLELGDSALYFCASSRTGEPTYEQYFGPGTRLTVT.

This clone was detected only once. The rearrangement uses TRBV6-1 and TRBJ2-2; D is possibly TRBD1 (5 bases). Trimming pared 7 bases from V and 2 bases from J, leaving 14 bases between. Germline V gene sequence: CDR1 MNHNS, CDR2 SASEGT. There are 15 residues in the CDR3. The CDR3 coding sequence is TGTGCCAGCAAGGCCAGGGCCTCTAACACCGGGGAGCTGTTTTTT. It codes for CASKARASNTGELFF.